This T cell receptor beta chain was sequenced for a study of blood T cell repertoires in COVID-19. Clones were read by immunoSEQ multiplex PCR, and TCRdb kept only the in-frame ones, dropping some. This sample carries 29,000 or so clones, around 90% of them seen once, and the ten largest clones take roughly 3.9%. Sequencing input: peripheral blood. The sequence came from a human donor in a cohort sampled during active COVID-19.

CDR3 in amino acids: CASSLFGWQPQHF. CDR3 DNA sequence: TGTGCCAGCAGTTTGTTCGGTTGGCAGCCCCAGCATTTT. V and J are TRBV12-3 or TRBV12-4 and TRBJ1-5, with D unclear. The CDR3 runs to 13 residues. Trimming shortened V by 3 bases and J by 7 bases, and 10 bases separated the two germline ends.